This TCR beta chain was found in a study of cytomegalovirus exposure and HLA in healthy donors. Study-wide context: A data release that came early held some 79 million unique TCRs from HLA-typed donors.

With 60 Vbeta and 13 Jbeta primers, the PCR was carried out. Sequencing used immunoSEQ multiplex PCR; TCRdb keeps in-frame clones, though not all of them. The sample lists about 160,000 clones, 80% to 90% occurring once. This CDR3 is built from 16 residues. Germline trimming cut 6 bases from V and 4 bases from J; bases unmatched to any gene: 9. The germline gives CDR1 SGHVS, CDR2 FQNEAQ. This clone was observed a few times. The sequenced sample consisted of PBMCs. This clonotype originated in a woman aged 18-29 years in good health and CMV-seronegative. The chain has TRBV7-8 and TRBJ2-3; 11 nucleotides match TRBD2. The CDR3 region is CASRAPGLAVPDTQYF. The CDR3 DNA is TGTGCCAGCAGGGCCCCGGGACTAGCGGTCCCAGATACGCAGTATTTT.